This is a list of T cell receptor beta chains from one sample in a study of blood T cell repertoires in COVID-19. The table came from immunoSEQ multiplex PCR; TCRdb's copy has only in-frame clones and leaves some out. The sample records about 12,000 clones, around 70% being singletons. The specimen was peripheral blood. The source is a man between 60 and 70 years old with COVID-19, enrolled during active disease. The CDR3 runs from the conserved cysteine through the conserved F or W. A D gene is named only where the DNA matches it firmly. The size field is filled for only some rows; it gives once, few, many or a size class.

V gene	CDR3 length	J gene	D gene	clone size	CDR3 DNA	CDR3 protein
TRBV4-1	15	TRBJ2-2	TRBD1	.	TGCGCCAGCAGCCATCCGGACAGGGGGGCCGGGGAGCTGTTTTTT	CASSHPDRGAGELFF
TRBV2	13	TRBJ1-6	.	few	TGTGCCAGCAGTGAACAGTTTAATTCACCCCTCCACTTT	CASSEQFNSPLHF
TRBV4-2	14	TRBJ2-2	.	.	TGTGCCACCGAAAAAACAGGGTTTTCCGGGGAGCTGTTTTTT	CATEKTGFSGELFF
TRBV30	14	TRBJ2-1	.	.	TGTGCCTGGAGTACAGACCAGGGCTACAATGAGCAGTTCTTC	CAWSTDQGYNEQFF
TRBV2	12	TRBJ2-7	.	.	TGTGCCAGCAGTGACAGGGCCTACGAGCAGTACTTC	CASSDRAYEQYF
TRBV24-1	15	TRBJ2-5	TRBD1	.	TGTGCCACCAGTGAGTCCGGGACAGCTTTAGAGACCCAGTACTTC	CATSESGTALETQYF
TRBV4-3	14	TRBJ2-2	.	.	TGCGCCAGCAGCCAGACAGGGAACACCGGGGAGCTGTTTTTT	CASSQTGNTGELFF
TRBV4-3	16	TRBJ1-3	.	.	TGCGCCAGCAGCCAAGCCGGTTCGACAGCTGGAAACACCATATATTTT	CASSQAGSTAGNTIYF
TRBV29-1	14	TRBJ1-2	.	.	TGCAGCGTTTGGGTCACTACCCCTAACTATGGCTACACCTTC	CSVWVTTPNYGYTF
TRBV6-2/TRBV6-3	15	TRBJ1-2	.	.	TGTGCCAGCAGTTACTCCGGAGGGGTCTTCTATGGCTACACCTTC	CASSYSGGVFYGYTF
TRBV9	14	TRBJ2-1	TRBD2	.	TGTGCCAGCAGCGCCGGGACTAGTTACAATGAGCAGTTCTTC	CASSAGTSYNEQFF
TRBV19	16	TRBJ1-5	.	.	TGTGCCAGTAGTCCCCGGGACACGTATAGCAATCAGCCCCAGCATTTT	CASSPRDTYSNQPQHF
TRBV5-6	16	TRBJ2-3	.	.	TGTGCCAGCAGCTCCCGCGGCAGGGAACGCACAGATACGCAGTATTTT	CASSSRGRERTDTQYF
TRBV5-1	16	TRBJ2-3	TRBD2	few	TGCGCCAGCAGCCAAGCCGGGACTAGCGGGCCCTTTACGCAGTATTTT	CASSQAGTSGPFTQYF
TRBV28	12	TRBJ2-1	.	.	TGTGCCAGCAGTTCCAGGGTTAATGAGCAGTTCTTC	CASSSRVNEQFF
TRBV27	18	TRBJ1-6	.	.	TGTGCCAGCAGCCCCCTCAGCCAGGCGAGCTCCTATAATTCACCCCTCCACTTT	CASSPLSQASSYNSPLHF
TRBV5-6	15	TRBJ2-2	.	.	TGTGCCAGCAGCCGCAGGGCGCTGAACACCGGGGAGCTGTTTTTT	CASSRRALNTGELFF
TRBV6-5	14	TRBJ2-7	TRBD1	.	TGTGCCAGCAGTAGGACAGGGGCCCCCTGGGAGCAGTACTTC	CASSRTGAPWEQYF
TRBV30	13	TRBJ1-5	.	.	TGTGCCTGGAGTGGTAATAGCAATCAGCCCCAGCATTTT	CAWSGNSNQPQHF
TRBV7-8	19	TRBJ2-7	TRBD1	.	TGTGCCAGCAGCTTCAGGAGTAGAGACCGGGACAGGGGGCCCTACGAGCAGTACTTC	CASSFRSRDRDRGPYEQYF
TRBV15	15	TRBJ1-4	TRBD1	.	TGTGCCACCAGCGAGTTCCGGACAGGTGATGAAAAACTGTTTTTT	CATSEFRTGDEKLFF
TRBV19	14	TRBJ2-2	.	few	TGTGCCAGTACGGACGGGATGAAATTCGGGGAGCTGTTTTTT	CASTDGMKFGELFF
TRBV18	14	TRBJ1-2	.	.	TGTGCCAGCTCACCACCTGACAGCCTCAATGGCTACACCTTC	CASSPPDSLNGYTF
TRBV21-1	17	TRBJ2-1	.	.	TGTGCCAGCAGCATCTTCCACTTCGGGAGTTGGTACAATGAGCAGTTCTTC	CASSIFHFGSWYNEQFF
TRBV11-2	14	TRBJ2-2	TRBD2	.	TGTGCCAGCAGCCCCGGACTAGTCCCCGGGGAGCTGTTTTTT	CASSPGLVPGELFF
TRBV27	14	TRBJ2-3	.	.	TGTGCCAGCAGTTTACTAGCTCACACAGATACGCAGTATTTT	CASSLLAHTDTQYF
TRBV5-4	16	TRBJ2-1	TRBD2	.	TGTGCCAGCAGCACCAGGACTAGCGGGAGTTGGTATGAGCAGTTCTTC	CASSTRTSGSWYEQFF
TRBV28	13	TRBJ1-1	.	.	TGTGCCAGCAGCCCCGGGGGGGCCATACGAGCTTTCTTT	CASSPGGAIRAFF
TRBV7-9	15	TRBJ2-7	.	.	TGTGCCAGCAGTAGACAGGTCTCTCTTGGCTACGAGCAGTACTTC	CASSRQVSLGYEQYF
TRBV28	15	TRBJ2-5	TRBD1	few	TGTGCCAGCAGTTTGGGACAGGGAGGGGAAGAGACCCAGTACTTC	CASSLGQGGEETQYF
TRBV19	13	TRBJ1-5	.	.	TGTGCCAGTAGTATAGATCTGGCAGGGCACCAGCATTTT	CASSIDLAGHQHF
TRBV9	16	TRBJ2-7	TRBD1	.	TGTGCCAGCAGCCCCGTGCCGGGACAGAGCTCCTACGAGCAGTACTTC	CASSPVPGQSSYEQYF
TRBV28	14	TRBJ1-2	.	.	TGTGCCAGCAGTTTAAAGTCAAGGGGCTTAGGCTACACCTTC	CASSLKSRGLGYTF
TRBV18	13	TRBJ1-6	TRBD1	medium-sized	TGTGCCAGCTCACCGCAGGGGGATTCACCCCTCCACTTT	CASSPQGDSPLHF
TRBV12-3/TRBV12-4	13	TRBJ1-6	.	medium-sized	TGTGCCAGCAGTTTACAGGGTAGTTCACCCCTCCACTTT	CASSLQGSSPLHF